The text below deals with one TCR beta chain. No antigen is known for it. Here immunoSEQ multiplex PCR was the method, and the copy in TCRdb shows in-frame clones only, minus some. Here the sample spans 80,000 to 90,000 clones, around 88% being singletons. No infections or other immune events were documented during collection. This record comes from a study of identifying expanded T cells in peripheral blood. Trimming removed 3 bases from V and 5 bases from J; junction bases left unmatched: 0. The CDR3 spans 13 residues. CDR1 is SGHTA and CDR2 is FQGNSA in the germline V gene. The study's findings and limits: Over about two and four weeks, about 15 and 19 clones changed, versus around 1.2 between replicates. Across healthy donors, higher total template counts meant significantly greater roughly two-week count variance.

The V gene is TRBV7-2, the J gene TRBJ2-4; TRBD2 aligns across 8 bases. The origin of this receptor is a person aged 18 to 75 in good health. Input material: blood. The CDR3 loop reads CASSFSGENIQYF. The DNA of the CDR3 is TGTGCCAGCAGCTTTAGCGGGGAAAACATTCAGTACTTC. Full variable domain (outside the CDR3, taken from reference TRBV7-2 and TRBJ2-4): GAGVSQSPSNKVTEKGKDVELRCDPISGHTALYWYRQSLGQGLEFLIYFQGNSAPDKSGLPSDRFSAERTGGSVSTLTIQRTQQEDSAVYLCASSFSGENIQYFGAGTRLSVL.